A single sample gave rise to the 9 T cell receptor beta chains below, sequenced in a study of OX40 agonist ivuxolimab in advanced cancers. Clones were read by immunoSEQ multiplex PCR, and TCRdb kept only the in-frame ones, dropping some. The sample yields 40,000 to 55,000 clones, 75% to 90% seen once. Sequenced here: CD4+ or CD8+ T cells sorted from blood, sampled in a trial of the OX40 agonist ivuxolimab. These receptors all come from an adult with an advanced solid tumor such as melanoma, head and neck, liver or kidney cancer.

This clone appeared once. The J gene is TRBJ2-3, the V gene TRBV5-4; 11 nucleotides align to TRBD2. After removal of 1 base from V and 5 bases from J, the junction contained 6 bases not matched to a gene. Germline V gene lookup returns CDR1 SGHNT and CDR2 YYREEE (reference sequence). There are 16 residues in the CDR3. The CDR3 DNA sequence: TGTGCCAGCAGCTTGCTAATAGCGGGAGGGATAGATACGCAGTATTTT. Its translation: CASSLLIAGGIDTQYF. The whole variable domain, filled in from reference TRBV5-4 and TRBJ2-3, reads ETGVTQSPTHLIKTRGQQVTLRCSSQSGHNTVSWYQQALGQGPQFIFQYYREEENGRGNFPPRFSGLQFPNYSSELNVNALELDDSALYLCASSLLIAGGIDTQYFGPGTRLTVL.

The V and J genes are TRBV30 and TRBJ2-5; no definite D call. The CDR3 totals 12 residues. Germline loops: CDR1 GTSNPN, CDR2 SVGIG (reference sequence). The ends were cut back, 0 bases at V and 4 bases at J, with 6 bases in the middle. In DNA, the CDR3 is TGTGCCTGGAGTGTACAGATAGAGACCCAGTACTTC. Residues: CAWSVQIETQYF.

The rearrangement uses TRBV7-2 and TRBJ2-5, with D tentatively TRBD2 (5 bases). The V gene's germline CDR1 is SGHTA and CDR2 FQGNSA. V shed 4 bases and J shed 5 bases, with 8 bases lying between them. The CDR3 extends over 12 amino acids. The CDR3 loop is CASSSSFETQYF. As DNA, the CDR3 is TGTGCCAGCAGCTCTAGCTTTGAGACCCAGTACTTC.

The J gene is TRBJ1-3, the V gene TRBV2, with 7 positions matching TRBD1. Germline loops: CDR1 SNHLY, CDR2 FYNNEI. The trim removed 4 bases at V and 0 bases at J, leaving 6 bases unmatched. CDR3 length equals 16 residues. The CDR3 nucleotides read TGTGCCAGCAGTGTAACAGGGGTCGCCTCTGGAAACACCATATATTTT. Translation: CASSVTGVASGNTIYF.

The rearrangement uses TRBV9 and TRBJ2-1; 11 bases agree with TRBD2. Germline V gives CDR1 SGDLS, CDR2 YYNGEE. Germline trimming cut 3 bases from V and 6 bases from J; bases unmatched to any gene: 8. CDR3 length: 16 residues. The CDR3 sequence: CASSASTSGKVNEQFF. The CDR3 nucleotides read TGTGCCAGCAGCGCATCGACTAGCGGGAAAGTCAATGAGCAGTTCTTC.

The gene calls are TRBV28 and TRBJ1-2, with a weak D call TRBD1 (6 bases). The V and J ends lost 2 bases and 5 bases respectively, with 15 bases between them. There are 15 residues in the CDR3. The germline gives CDR1 MDHEN, CDR2 SYDVKM. CDR3 protein: CASSLRETGVYGYTF. In nucleotides, the CDR3 is TGTGCCAGCAGTTTACGGGAGACAGGAGTTTATGGCTACACCTTC.

As regards this clone: This sample includes further DNA sequences coding for the same CDR3. CDR3 DNA: TGTGCCAGCAGTTTAGGGGCCAACTATGGCTACACCTTC. As protein: CASSLGANYGYTF. The chain has TRBV28 and TRBJ1-2; TRBD1 is a possible D gene (5 bases). This CDR3 contains 13 residues. V lost 2 bases and J 2 bases, leaving 6 bases between the germline ends. CDR1 and CDR2 from the germline V gene are MDHEN and SYDVKM.

This chain connects TRBV7-8 to TRBJ1-1; D is unclear. Germline CDR1 reads SGHVS; CDR2 reads FQNEAQ. V gave up 5 bases and J gave up 11 bases, with 15 bases separating them. This CDR3 spans 12 amino acids. DNA for the CDR3: TGTGCCAGCAGCCCGAGCGCCCGCGGGGCTTTCTTT. It translates to CASSPSARGAFF.

J is TRBJ1-4 and V is TRBV4-1; perhaps TRBD1 as D (5 bases). The CDR3 is made up of 15 amino acids. V was pared by 9 bases and J by 8 bases, with 22 bases between. Germline CDR1 MGHRA, CDR2 YSYEKL. The CDR3 reads CASHTTAGVGEKLFF. In DNA form, the CDR3 reads TGCGCCAGTCACACTACGGCGGGGGTCGGGGAAAAACTGTTTTTT.